This record concerns one T cell receptor beta chain sequence. The V gene lost 7 bases and the J gene lost 4 bases, with 11 bases spanning the gap. This CDR3 region has 14 residues. Germline CDR1 is WSHSY and CDR2 is SAAADI. Repertoires were generated with immunoSEQ multiplex PCR, while TCRdb's copy carries only in-frame clones and drops some. The top ten hold around a sixth of the sample, which has about 230,000 clones, 70% to 90% seen once. This specimen belongs to a study of blood T cell repertoires in COVID-19. The V call is TRBV10-2, the J call TRBJ1-6, with a tentative D call TRBD1 (6 bases). The sample consisted of PBMCs or T cells enriched from blood (not recorded which). The TCR was taken from a man between 18 and 35 years old who had recovered from COVID-19. The chain's CDR3 is CASTRTDYNSPLHF. DNA for the CDR3: TGCGCCAGCACGCGGACAGATTATAATTCACCCCTCCACTTT.